The clone carrying this T cell receptor beta chain came up a few times. Antigen specificity is unknown. Whoever was chosen for sequencing had shown CD8+CD57+ cell expansion by flow cytometry. Blood samples were obtained from patients who had received no prior therapy. The sample belongs to a study of CD8+CD57+ T cells in acquired aplastic anemia. Study-wide background: Average DNA yield from sorted CD4+ and CD8+ cells was around 3 ug.

V dropped 3 bases and J dropped 2 bases, with 9 bases sitting between them. The CDR3 covers 14 residues. Germline V gene data show CDR1 as SGHTA and CDR2 as FQGTGA. Investigators profiled TCR beta VDJ and CDR3 from genomic DNA template. A single record per CDR3 protein comes from TCRdb applying MiXCR to the reads. The sample carries about half a million distinct CDR3 sequences, roughly a third recorded once. General study findings and limits: Overlapping CD8+ CDR3 repertoires of patients and controls contained under 35 shared sequences.

The sample taken for sequencing was sorted CD4+, CD8+, or CD8+CD57+ T cells (not recorded which) from PBMCs. The receptor comes from a human donor with aplastic anemia. V is TRBV7-3 and J is TRBJ2-3; D not resolved. The CDR3 is CASSFAGPTDTQYF. CDR3 nucleotide sequence: TGTGCCAGCAGCTTCGCTGGGCCCACAGATACGCAGTATTTT.